This record concerns one T cell receptor beta chain sequence. Its specificity is unknown. Assay: immunoSEQ multiplex PCR; the TCRdb copy retains only in-frame clones and omits some. The sample records tens of thousands of clones, around nine tenths being singletons. The data were obtained in a study of radiotherapy plus CTLA-4 blockade in lung cancer. The J segment lost 9 bases and the V segment lost 2 bases, leaving 7 bases of the junction unmatched. Germline loops: CDR1 MNHEY, CDR2 SMNVEV (reference sequence). This CDR3 contains 15 residues. Each patient with chemo-refractory metastatic non-small-cell lung cancer was treated with focal radiation plus CTLA-4 blockade using ipilimumab. Study-wide points: Reportedly, early blood T cell clone dynamics best predicted response, with interferon-beta. Researchers report tumor-derived TCR clones expanding in blood after radiotherapy plus ipilimumab.

This clonotype originated in a human donor with non-small cell lung cancer who had stable disease on radiotherapy plus ipilimumab. The chain uses TRBV27 and TRBJ1-6; 7 nucleotides line up with TRBD1. The specimen comprised peripheral blood, sampled from a patient treated with radiotherapy plus ipilimumab. The chain's CDR3 is CASSLVQGGGSPLHF. CDR3 in DNA: TGTGCCAGCAGTTTAGTCCAGGGGGGAGGTTCACCCCTCCACTTT.